This record looks at one TCR beta chain sequence and its context. As for treatment: preoperative locoregional IRX-2 cytokine immunotherapy. Samples came from a phase Ib trial of preoperative locoregional IRX-2 cytokine immunotherapy. Germline V gene data show CDR1 as MNHGY and CDR2 as SAAAGT. The CDR3 length is 15 residues. The ends lost 0 bases at V and 5 bases at J; junction bases unmatched: 1. The data were taken from a study of preoperative IRX-2 immunotherapy in early breast cancer. Sequenced by immunoSEQ multiplex PCR; TCRdb stores in-frame clones only, minus some. Found here are 30,000 to 45,000 clones, approximately 80% of them singletons; the top ten hold over 1.3%.

The genes are TRBV6-8 and TRBJ1-4; 9 bases line up with TRBD1. The sequence came from a human donor with breast cancer. Sequences were derived from lymph node tissue, sampled after IRX-2 immunotherapy. CDR3 amino acids: CASSYSGTGNEKLFF. For the CDR3, the DNA is TGTGCCAGCAGTTACTCCGGGACAGGGAATGAAAAACTGTTTTTT.